The clone carrying this TCR beta chain was found a few times. This entry belongs to a study of human T cells and chemical hapten exposure. Unique molecular identifiers were attached to individual cDNA molecules within the library. TCRdb reprocessed the RACE reads via MiXCR and lists one record per CDR3 protein. The repertoire holds 150,000 to 200,000 distinct CDR3 sequences, with roughly 15% as singletons. Germline V gene data show CDR1 as MDHEN and CDR2 as SYDVKM. The CDR3 is 12 residues long. V was trimmed by 2 bases and J by 7 bases, leaving 6 bases between them. Time point indicated: patch test 1, 2 weeks after DPC sensitization. Treatment indicated: therapeutic diphenylcyclopropenone sensitization with weekly scalp DPC. Patches went on only after blood had been drawn each time.

V gene TRBV28 combines with J gene TRBJ2-1, with unresolved D. The sequence was collected from a woman aged 25 to 39 with alopecia areata. Some clones in this sample may be carry-over from other donors' samples. The starting material was whole blood, obtained in connection with sensitization to the hapten diphenylcyclopropenone (DPC). The CDR3 DNA follows: TGTGCCAGCAGTTTACGGCCGAATGAGCAGTTCTTC. It specifies CASSLRPNEQFF.